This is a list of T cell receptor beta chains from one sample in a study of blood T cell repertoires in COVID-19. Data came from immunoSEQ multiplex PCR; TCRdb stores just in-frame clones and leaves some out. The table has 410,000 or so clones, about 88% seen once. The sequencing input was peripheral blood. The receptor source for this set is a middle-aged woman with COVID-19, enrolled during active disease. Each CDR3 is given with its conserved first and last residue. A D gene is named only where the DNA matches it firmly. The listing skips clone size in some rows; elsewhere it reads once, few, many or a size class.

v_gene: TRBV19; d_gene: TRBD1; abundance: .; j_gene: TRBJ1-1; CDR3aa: CASRRGPTEAFF; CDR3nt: TGTGCCAGCAGAAGGGGGCCGACTGAAGCTTTCTTT
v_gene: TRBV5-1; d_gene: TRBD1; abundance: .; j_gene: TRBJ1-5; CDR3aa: CASSLPGQAVSQPQHF; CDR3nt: TGCGCCAGCAGCCTACCGGGACAGGCGGTAAGTCAGCCCCAGCATTTT
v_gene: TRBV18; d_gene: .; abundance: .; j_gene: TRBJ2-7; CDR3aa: CASSPSVQSEQYF; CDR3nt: TGTGCCAGCTCACCAAGTGTACAATCCGAGCAGTACTTC
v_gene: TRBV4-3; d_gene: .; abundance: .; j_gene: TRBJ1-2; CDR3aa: CASSQEESDGYTF; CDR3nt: TGCGCCAGCAGCCAAGAGGAGAGTGATGGCTACACCTTC
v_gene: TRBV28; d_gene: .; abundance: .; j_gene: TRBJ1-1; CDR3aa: CASSLGAIEAFF; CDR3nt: TGTGCCAGCAGTTTAGGGGCGATTGAAGCTTTCTTT
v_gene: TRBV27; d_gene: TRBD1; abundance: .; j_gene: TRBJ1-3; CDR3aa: CASAKDRGSNTIYF; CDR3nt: TGTGCCAGCGCCAAAGACAGGGGGAGTAACACCATATATTTT
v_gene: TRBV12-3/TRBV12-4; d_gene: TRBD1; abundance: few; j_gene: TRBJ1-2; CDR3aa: CASSLPGGNGYTF; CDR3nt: TGTGCCAGCAGTTTACCAGGGGGCAATGGCTACACCTTC
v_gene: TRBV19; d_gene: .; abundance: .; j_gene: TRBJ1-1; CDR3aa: CASSPSGRGFHTEAFF; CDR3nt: TGTGCCAGTAGCCCCTCAGGGAGGGGATTTCACACTGAAGCTTTCTTT
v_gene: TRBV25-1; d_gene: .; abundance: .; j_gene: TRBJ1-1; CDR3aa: CASESGARTEAFF; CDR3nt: TGTGCCAGCGAGTCCGGAGCTCGCACTGAAGCTTTCTTT
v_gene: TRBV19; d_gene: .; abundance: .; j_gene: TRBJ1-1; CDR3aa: CASSTRNTEAFF; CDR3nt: TGTGCCAGTAGTACCAGGAACACTGAAGCTTTCTTT
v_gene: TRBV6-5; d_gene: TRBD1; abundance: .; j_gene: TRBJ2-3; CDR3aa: CASRPRTGLTDTQYF; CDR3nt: TGTGCCAGCAGACCCCGGACAGGGTTGACAGATACGCAGTATTTT
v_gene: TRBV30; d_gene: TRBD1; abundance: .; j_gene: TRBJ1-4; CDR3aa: CAWSAGTGPEKLFF; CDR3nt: TGTGCCTGGAGTGCCGGGACAGGACCAGAAAAACTGTTTTTT
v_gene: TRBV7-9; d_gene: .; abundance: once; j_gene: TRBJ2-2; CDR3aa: CASSLGLTGNTGELFF; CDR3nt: TGTGCCAGCAGCCTGGGCCTGACAGGGAACACCGGGGAGCTGTTTTTT
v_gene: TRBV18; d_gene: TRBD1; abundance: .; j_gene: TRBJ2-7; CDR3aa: CASSPGTGAGSSYEQYF; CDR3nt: TGTGCCAGCTCACCCGGGACAGGGGCTGGGAGCTCCTACGAGCAGTACTTC
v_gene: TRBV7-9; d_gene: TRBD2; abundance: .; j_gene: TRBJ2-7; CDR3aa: CASSNLPPGTSGYYEQYF; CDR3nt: TGTGCCAGCAGCAACCTCCCCCCGGGGACTAGCGGGTACTACGAGCAGTACTTC
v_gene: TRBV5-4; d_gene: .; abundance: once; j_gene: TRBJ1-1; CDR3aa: CASSLAGRGTEAFF; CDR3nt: TGTGCCAGCAGCTTGGCCGGGAGGGGCACTGAAGCTTTCTTT
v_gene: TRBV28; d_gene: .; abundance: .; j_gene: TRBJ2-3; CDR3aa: CASNPRQGLTDTQYF; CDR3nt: TGTGCCAGCAATCCCAGGCAGGGGCTCACAGATACGCAGTATTTT
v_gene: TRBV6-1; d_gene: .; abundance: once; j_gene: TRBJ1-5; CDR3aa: CASSEAPGSNQPQHF; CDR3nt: TGTGCCAGCAGTGAAGCGCCAGGGAGCAATCAGCCCCAGCATTTT
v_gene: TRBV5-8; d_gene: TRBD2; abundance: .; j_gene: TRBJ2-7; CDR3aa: CASSWTSRRVAEQYF; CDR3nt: TGTGCCAGCAGCTGGACTAGCCGACGGGTGGCCGAGCAGTACTTC
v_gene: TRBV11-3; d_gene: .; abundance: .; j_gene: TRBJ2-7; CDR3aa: CASSLDLYSYEQYF; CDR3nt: TGTGCCAGCAGCTTAGATCTTTACTCCTACGAGCAGTACTTC
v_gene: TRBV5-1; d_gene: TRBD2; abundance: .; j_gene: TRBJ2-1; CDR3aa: CASRLTSGAYEQFF; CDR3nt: TGCGCCAGCAGACTGACTAGCGGGGCCTATGAGCAGTTCTTC
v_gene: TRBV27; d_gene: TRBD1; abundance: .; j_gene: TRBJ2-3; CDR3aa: CASSWTGGKDTQYF; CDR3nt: TGTGCCAGCAGTTGGACAGGGGGCAAAGATACGCAGTATTTT
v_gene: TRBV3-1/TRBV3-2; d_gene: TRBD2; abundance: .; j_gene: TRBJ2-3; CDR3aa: CASSQGNLAGRTDTQYF; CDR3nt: TGTGCCAGCAGCCAAGGTAATCTAGCGGGAAGAACAGATACGCAGTATTTT
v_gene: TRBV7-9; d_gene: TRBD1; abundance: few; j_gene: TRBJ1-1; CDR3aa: CASSQLTGEGEAFF; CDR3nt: TGTGCCAGCAGTCAATTGACAGGGGAAGGGGAAGCTTTCTTT
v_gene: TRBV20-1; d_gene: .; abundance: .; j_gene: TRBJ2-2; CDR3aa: CSASRGGELFF; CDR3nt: TGCAGTGCTAGCAGGGGCGGGGAGCTGTTTTTT
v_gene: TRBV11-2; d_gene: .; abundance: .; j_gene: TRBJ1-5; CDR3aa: CASSYGVNQPQHF; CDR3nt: TGTGCCAGCAGCTACGGAGTAAATCAGCCCCAGCATTTT
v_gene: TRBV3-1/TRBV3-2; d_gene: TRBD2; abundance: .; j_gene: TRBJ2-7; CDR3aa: CASSHPAGGGEQYF; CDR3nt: TGTGCCAGCAGCCACCCAGCGGGAGGAGGTGAGCAGTACTTC
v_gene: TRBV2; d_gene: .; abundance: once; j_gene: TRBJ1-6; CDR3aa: CASRSQGFNSPLHF; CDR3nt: TGTGCCAGCAGGTCTCAGGGGTTTAATTCACCCCTCCACTTT
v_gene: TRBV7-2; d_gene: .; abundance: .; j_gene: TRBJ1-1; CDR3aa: CASSLDPGYTEAFF; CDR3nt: TGTGCCAGCAGCTTAGACCCCGGGTACACTGAAGCTTTCTTT
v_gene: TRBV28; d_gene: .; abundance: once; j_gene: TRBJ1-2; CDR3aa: CASSFRDYGYTF; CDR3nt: TGTGCCAGCAGTTTCCGAGACTATGGCTACACCTTC
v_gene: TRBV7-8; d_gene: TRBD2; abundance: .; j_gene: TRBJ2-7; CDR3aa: CASSLGGAGAVYEQYF; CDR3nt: TGTGCCAGCAGCTTAGGTGGGGCGGGAGCGGTCTACGAGCAGTACTTC
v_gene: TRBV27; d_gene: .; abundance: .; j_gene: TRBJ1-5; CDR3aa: CASSPIGGSQHF; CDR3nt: TGTGCCAGCAGTCCGATCGGGGGGTCCCAGCATTTT
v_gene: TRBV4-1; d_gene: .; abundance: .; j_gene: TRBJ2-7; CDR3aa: CASSQDPQGPTYEQYF; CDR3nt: TGCGCCAGCAGCCAAGATCCGCAGGGGCCCACCTACGAGCAGTACTTC
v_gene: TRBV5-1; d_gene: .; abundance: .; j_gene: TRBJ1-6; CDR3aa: CASSLVQAGDSPLHF; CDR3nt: TGCGCCAGCAGCTTGGTGCAGGCGGGGGATTCACCCCTCCACTTT
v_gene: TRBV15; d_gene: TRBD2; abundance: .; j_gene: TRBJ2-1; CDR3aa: CATSREGGGTNEQFF; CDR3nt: TGTGCCACCAGCAGAGAGGGCGGGGGGACCAATGAGCAGTTCTTC
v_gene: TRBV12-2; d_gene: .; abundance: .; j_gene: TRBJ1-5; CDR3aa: CASRLPQGGQGNQPQHF; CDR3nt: TGTGCAAGTCGCTTACCCCAGGGAGGCCAGGGCAATCAGCCCCAGCATTTT
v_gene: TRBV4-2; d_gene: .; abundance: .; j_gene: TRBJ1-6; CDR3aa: CASSSFPRGRVGSPLHF; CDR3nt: TGTGCCAGCAGCTCATTCCCCCGAGGCAGGGTCGGTTCACCCCTCCACTTT
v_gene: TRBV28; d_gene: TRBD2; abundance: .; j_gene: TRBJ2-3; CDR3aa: CASGGTSSTDTQYF; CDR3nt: TGTGCCAGCGGCGGGACTAGTAGCACAGATACGCAGTATTTT
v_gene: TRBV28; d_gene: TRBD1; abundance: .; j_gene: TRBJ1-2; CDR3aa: CASSLTGNYGYTF; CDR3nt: TGTGCCAGCAGTCTGACAGGGAACTATGGCTACACCTTC
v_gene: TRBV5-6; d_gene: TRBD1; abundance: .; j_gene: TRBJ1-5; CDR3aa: CASSSEMDRAVNQPQHF; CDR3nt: TGTGCCAGCAGCTCCGAAATGGACAGGGCTGTAAATCAGCCCCAGCATTTT
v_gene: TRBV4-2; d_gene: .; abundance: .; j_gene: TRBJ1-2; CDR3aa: CASSQDTGRAFYGYTF; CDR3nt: TGTGCCAGCAGCCAAGATACAGGGAGGGCCTTCTATGGCTACACCTTC
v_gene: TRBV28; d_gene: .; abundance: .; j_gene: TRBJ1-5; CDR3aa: CASSFRGGMGQPQHF; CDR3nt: TGTGCCAGCAGTTTTAGGGGGGGTATGGGTCAGCCCCAGCATTTT
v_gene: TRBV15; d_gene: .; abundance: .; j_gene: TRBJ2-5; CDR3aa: CATSRDLGAETQYF; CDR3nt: TGTGCCACCAGCAGAGATCTGGGAGCGGAGACCCAGTACTTC
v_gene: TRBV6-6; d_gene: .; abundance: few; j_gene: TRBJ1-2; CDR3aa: CASSYLEYFYGYTF; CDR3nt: TGTGCCAGCAGTTACCTAGAGTACTTCTATGGCTACACCTTC
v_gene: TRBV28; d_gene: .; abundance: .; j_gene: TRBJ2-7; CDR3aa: CASSPAGGGFIYEQYF; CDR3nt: TGTGCCAGCAGTCCCGCCGGCGGGGGCTTTATCTACGAGCAGTACTTC
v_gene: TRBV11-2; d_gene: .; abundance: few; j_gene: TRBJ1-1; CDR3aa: CASSLQGWHTEAFF; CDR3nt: TGTGCCAGCAGCCTTCAGGGGTGGCACACTGAAGCTTTCTTT
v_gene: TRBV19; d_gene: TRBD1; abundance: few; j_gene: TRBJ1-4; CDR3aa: CASSQTGTRGGKLFF; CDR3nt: TGTGCCAGTAGCCAGACAGGGACAAGAGGAGGGAAACTGTTTTTT
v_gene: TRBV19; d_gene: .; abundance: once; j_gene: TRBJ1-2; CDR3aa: CASSITRVRSYTDGYTF; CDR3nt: TGTGCCAGTAGTATCACCAGGGTCCGGTCGTATACGGATGGCTACACCTTC
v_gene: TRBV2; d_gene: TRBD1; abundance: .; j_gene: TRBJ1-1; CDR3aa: CASRGYGTGTGTEAFF; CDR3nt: TGTGCCAGCAGGGGTTACGGGACAGGGACGGGGACTGAAGCTTTCTTT
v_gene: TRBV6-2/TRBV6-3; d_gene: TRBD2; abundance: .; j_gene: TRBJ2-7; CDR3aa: CASSYSPGLAEYEQYF; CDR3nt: TGTGCCAGCAGTTACTCCCCCGGACTAGCGGAGTACGAGCAGTACTTC
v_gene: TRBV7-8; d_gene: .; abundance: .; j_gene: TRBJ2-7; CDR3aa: CASSRTSTGMAISYEQYF; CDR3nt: TGTGCCAGCAGCCGTACCTCTACAGGGATGGCCATCTCCTACGAGCAGTACTTC
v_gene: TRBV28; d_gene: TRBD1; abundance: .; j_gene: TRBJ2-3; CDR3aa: CASRILGQGTDTQYF; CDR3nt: TGTGCCAGCAGAATTCTTGGACAGGGCACAGATACGCAGTATTTT
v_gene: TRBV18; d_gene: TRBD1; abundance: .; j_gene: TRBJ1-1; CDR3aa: CASSLGTGLLNTEAFF; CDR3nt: TGTGCCAGCTCACTAGGGACAGGGCTTTTGAACACTGAAGCTTTCTTT
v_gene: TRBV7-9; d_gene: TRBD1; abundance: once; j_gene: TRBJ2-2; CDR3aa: CASSLRLTGGTGELFF; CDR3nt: TGTGCCAGCAGCTTACGGTTGACAGGGGGCACCGGGGAGCTGTTTTTT
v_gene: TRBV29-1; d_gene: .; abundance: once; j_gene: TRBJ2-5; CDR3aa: CSGRGGGQETQYF; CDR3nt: TGCAGCGGGAGAGGTGGAGGACAAGAGACCCAGTACTTC
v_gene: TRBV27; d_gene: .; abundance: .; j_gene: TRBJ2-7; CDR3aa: CASSFGLEQYF; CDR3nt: TGTGCCAGCAGTTTTGGCCTCGAGCAGTACTTC
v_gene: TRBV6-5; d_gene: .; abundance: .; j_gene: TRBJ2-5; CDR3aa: CASSYGARSETQYF; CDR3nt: TGTGCCAGCAGTTACGGTGCCAGATCGGAGACCCAGTACTTC
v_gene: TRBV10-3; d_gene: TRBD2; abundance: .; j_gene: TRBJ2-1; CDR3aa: CAVNSGVHYNEQFF; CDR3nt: TGTGCCGTGAATAGCGGGGTACACTACAATGAGCAGTTCTTC